A selection of T cell receptor beta chains follows, all from one sample in a study of blood T cell repertoires in COVID-19. Generated by immunoSEQ multiplex PCR, the TCRdb table keeps only in-frame clones and is missing some. The sample carries around 230,000 clones, around 83% recorded once. Specimen: peripheral blood. The source is a woman aged 80 or over with acute or convalescent COVID-19. The CDR3 runs from the conserved cysteine through the conserved F or W. The D gene is left open where the match is weak. The listing skips clone size in some rows; elsewhere it reads once, few, many or a size class.

j_gene	v_gene	abundance	d_gene	CDR3nt	CDR3aa
TRBJ1-2	TRBV4-1	-	-	TGCGCCAGCAGCCAAGGGGCGGACACACTCGGTAACTATGGCTACACCTTC	CASSQGADTLGNYGYTF
TRBJ2-3	TRBV10-3	few	TRBD2	TGTGCCATCAGTCGGGGGGGGACAGATACGCAGTATTTT	CAISRGGTDTQYF
TRBJ1-4	TRBV28	-	-	TGTGCCAGCAGTTCATGGCAGGCTAAATATGAAAAACTGTTTTTT	CASSSWQAKYEKLFF
TRBJ1-2	TRBV5-1	-	-	TGCGCCAGCAGCCACGGGACAACTTATGGCTACACCTTC	CASSHGTTYGYTF
TRBJ2-1	TRBV7-3	-	TRBD2	TGTGCCAGCAGCTCCCGGGGGGGCAGTCTCAATGAGCAGTTCTTC	CASSSRGGSLNEQFF
TRBJ1-1	TRBV18	-	TRBD1	TGTGCCAGCTCACCGACAGGGGGCAACACTGAAGCTTTCTTT	CASSPTGGNTEAFF
TRBJ1-3	TRBV25-1	-	TRBD1	TGTGCCAGCAGTGAGCTGACAGGGTCTGGAAACACCATATATTTT	CASSELTGSGNTIYF
TRBJ1-1	TRBV3-1/TRBV3-2	-	-	TGTGCCAGCAGCCAAGGAGGTTACGGCCTCCGGGTTTTCTTT	CASSQGGYGLRVFF
TRBJ1-4	TRBV28	-	TRBD1	TGTGCCAGCAGTTCGACAGGGGGCTTTGAAAAACTGTTTTTT	CASSSTGGFEKLFF
TRBJ1-5	TRBV9	-	-	TGTGCCAGCAGCCCAAACGTAGGGGGTCAGCCCCAGCATTTT	CASSPNVGGQPQHF
TRBJ2-3	TRBV19	-	-	TGTGCCAGTAGTCCGTTCCGGGGTTCAGATACGCAGTATTTT	CASSPFRGSDTQYF
TRBJ1-4	TRBV18	-	TRBD1	TGTGCCAGCTCACCGTTGAAGGGACAGGGATATGAAAAACTGTTTTTT	CASSPLKGQGYEKLFF
TRBJ1-6	TRBV3-1/TRBV3-2	-	-	TGTGCCAGCAGCCAAGATCGAGAGAACAGGCCTTACTATAATTCACCCCTCCACTTT	CASSQDRENRPYYNSPLHF
TRBJ1-6	TRBV19	-	-	TGTGCCAGTAGTTCGACAGGTCGGAATTCACCCCTCCACTTT	CASSSTGRNSPLHF
TRBJ1-5	TRBV28	-	-	TGTGCCAGCAGTCCCTTAGATAGCAATCAGCCCCAGCATTTT	CASSPLDSNQPQHF
TRBJ2-7	TRBV18	-	-	TGTGCCAGCTCACCCGACGCCCTAGCCTACGAGCAGTACTTC	CASSPDALAYEQYF
TRBJ1-1	TRBV19	-	TRBD1	TGTGCCAGTAGTACCACGACAGGGAGGAGGACTGAAGCTTTCTTT	CASSTTTGRRTEAFF
TRBJ1-1	TRBV4-1	-	TRBD1	TGCGCCAGCAGCCACCCGGACAGGGCCCTCCGAGGGAACACTGAAGCTTTCTTT	CASSHPDRALRGNTEAFF
TRBJ2-2	TRBV3-1/TRBV3-2	-	TRBD1	TGTGCCAGCAGCCAAAGACCGACAGGGGGTTTTAACACCGGGGAGCTGTTTTTT	CASSQRPTGGFNTGELFF
TRBJ2-7	TRBV11-3	-	-	TGTGCCAGCAGCAGACAGGTCGGCTACGAGCAGTACTTC	CASSRQVGYEQYF
TRBJ1-4	TRBV6-6	-	-	TGTGCCAGCAGTTATGGGGGGTCAACTAATGAAAAACTGTTTTTT	CASSYGGSTNEKLFF
TRBJ1-5	TRBV18	-	TRBD1	TGTGCCAGCTCACCTACGACAGGGGTAGGGGGCAATCAGCCCCAGCATTTT	CASSPTTGVGGNQPQHF
TRBJ2-6	TRBV5-1	few	-	TGCGCCAGCAGCTCCGGACTGACCTCTGGGGCCAACGTCCTGACTTTC	CASSSGLTSGANVLTF
TRBJ2-5	TRBV28	-	-	TGTGCCAGCAGCATCAGGGGAGGGGAGGAGACCCAGTACTTC	CASSIRGGEETQYF
TRBJ1-1	TRBV5-1	few	-	TGCGCCAGCAGCCCTGACAAGAACACTGAAGCTTTCTTT	CASSPDKNTEAFF
TRBJ2-7	TRBV28	-	-	TGTGCCAGCAGTACTCGAGGGGGTCCCTACGAGCAGTACTTC	CASSTRGGPYEQYF
TRBJ2-7	TRBV28	-	TRBD1	TGTGCCAGCAGTTTGGGACAGACCTACGAGCAGTACTTC	CASSLGQTYEQYF
TRBJ1-4	TRBV3-1/TRBV3-2	-	-	TGTGCCAGCAGCCAAGGATTACTCCTTAATGAAAAACTGTTTTTT	CASSQGLLLNEKLFF
TRBJ1-3	TRBV19	few	-	TGTGCCAGTAGTATCCCGATCGGCTCTGGAAACACCATATATTTT	CASSIPIGSGNTIYF
TRBJ1-1	TRBV7-8	-	-	TGTGCCAGCAGCTTAGGACGGGGGACGAACACTGAAGCTTTCTTT	CASSLGRGTNTEAFF
TRBJ2-2	TRBV9	few	-	TGTGCCAGCAGCGTAGTTGTAGGAGGTGACACCGGGGAGCTGTTTTTT	CASSVVVGGDTGELFF
TRBJ2-2	TRBV6-1	-	TRBD2	TGTGCCAGCAGTGAACGGACTAGCGGGGTAGGGACCGGGGAGCTGTTTTTT	CASSERTSGVGTGELFF
TRBJ2-1	TRBV6-1	-	TRBD2	TGTGCCAGCAGTCCAAGCGGGGGCTTACACAATGAGCAGTTCTTC	CASSPSGGLHNEQFF
TRBJ2-5	TRBV12-3/TRBV12-4	-	-	TGTGCCAGCAGTTTAACGGGGGAGACCCAGTACTTC	CASSLTGETQYF
TRBJ2-1	TRBV5-6	-	TRBD2	TGTGCCAGCAGCTCGGGACTAGCGAAGGTCGATGAGCAGTTCTTC	CASSSGLAKVDEQFF
TRBJ1-1	TRBV24-1	-	TRBD1	TGTGCCACCAGTGCCGCAGGACAGGGCGCCACTGAAGCTTTCTTT	CATSAAGQGATEAFF
TRBJ2-7	TRBV24-1	-	-	TGTGCCACCAGTGACCCGGGACAATCAATATACGAGCAGTACTTC	CATSDPGQSIYEQYF
TRBJ2-1	TRBV7-3	-	-	TGTGCCAGCAGCTCCGCCGGAGGATTGGGCGATGAGCAGTTCTTC	CASSSAGGLGDEQFF
TRBJ2-7	TRBV9	-	-	TGTGCCAGCGCCCCGCGGCTCTCTTCCTACGAGCAGTACTTC	CASAPRLSSYEQYF
TRBJ1-6	TRBV3-1/TRBV3-2	-	-	TGTGCCAGCAGCCTCCCCCCGGGGGGAGGGAGTAATTCACCCCTCCACTTT	CASSLPPGGGSNSPLHF
TRBJ1-6	TRBV21-1	-	-	TGTGCCAGCAGCAATAAGGGACAGGGTTATAATTCACCCCTCCACTTT	CASSNKGQGYNSPLHF
TRBJ1-2	TRBV6-6	-	TRBD1	TGTGCCAGCAGTTACACCGACAGGGTATGGGCTGGCTACACCTTC	CASSYTDRVWAGYTF
TRBJ2-1	TRBV7-6	few	TRBD2	TGTGCCAGCAGCCCCCTTGTGGGGGGGACCTCCTACAATGAGCAGTTCTTC	CASSPLVGGTSYNEQFF
TRBJ2-1	TRBV11-3	-	TRBD2	TGTGCCAGCAGCTTCAGGCGGGGGGGGGACAATGAGCAGTTCTTC	CASSFRRGGDNEQFF
TRBJ1-5	TRBV6-1	once	-	TGTGCCAGCAGTGCTTATGGAGGGGCGGGCAATCAGCCCCAGCATTTT	CASSAYGGAGNQPQHF
TRBJ2-5	TRBV28	-	TRBD2	TGTGCCAGTCGTCGCGGAGCGGGGGTAAAAGGGTCGGAGACCCAGTACTTC	CASRRGAGVKGSETQYF
TRBJ2-1	TRBV5-1	-	TRBD2	TGCGCCAGCAGCTTAAGTGCGAGCGGGACCTACAATGAGCAGTTCTTC	CASSLSASGTYNEQFF
TRBJ1-2	TRBV6-5	-	-	TGTGCCAGCAGTTACTCCTACCGGGGTTCTAACTATGGCTACACCTTC	CASSYSYRGSNYGYTF
TRBJ2-1	TRBV12-3/TRBV12-4	-	TRBD2	TGTGCCAGTCTCCACGGGGGGTATGAGCAGTTCTTC	CASLHGGYEQFF
TRBJ1-2	TRBV3-1/TRBV3-2	-	-	TGTGCCAGCAGCCAAGCCAGTCAAGGCTACACCTTC	CASSQASQGYTF